This T cell receptor beta chain is drawn from a study of CD8+CD57+ T cells in acquired aplastic anemia. Concerning this clonotype: Its antigen is undetermined.

Patients sequenced had flow cytometry evidence of CD8+CD57+ cell expansion. The junction had 9 bases not matched to a gene; V was cut back by 6 bases and J by 3 bases. Germline V gene sequence: CDR1 SGHVS, CDR2 FNYEAQ. There are 16 residues in the CDR3. General study results and limits: Roughly 31 CD8+ CDR3 sequences occurred in both the patients and the controls.

Profiles of TCR beta VDJ and CDR3 were generated from a genomic DNA template. MiXCR, run by TCRdb on the reads, gives a single entry per CDR3 protein. Here the sample spans approximately 300,000 distinct CDR3 sequences, around three fifths being singletons. The sequenced sample was sorted CD4+, CD8+, or CD8+CD57+ T cells (not recorded which) from PBMCs. This TCR was sampled from a human donor with aplastic anemia. The chain recombines TRBV7-6 with TRBJ2-1; 9 bases agree with TRBD2. CDR3 amino acids: CASSLSGGQFYNEQFF. The CDR3 DNA follows: TGTGCCAGCAGTCTTAGCGGGGGCCAATTCTACAATGAGCAGTTCTTC.